There are a few counts of the clone carrying this T cell receptor (beta chain). The antigen is unknown. From the 5' RACE reads, TCRdb called clonotypes with MiXCR, one entry per CDR3 protein. The table lists about 160,000 distinct CDR3 sequences, roughly a tenth of them singletons. This record belongs to a study of T cells after yellow fever vaccination. Study-wide points: It was a weaker secondary response, yet one that peaked faster, at day 5 versus 15.

The V end was cut by 6 bases, the J end by 4 bases, with 15 bases between. The germline V gene has CDR1 PRHDT and CDR2 FYEKMQ (reference sequence). The length of the CDR3 is 14 residues. This receptor was identified in a man aged 18-30 years who received the YFV17D yellow fever vaccine. The rearrangement joins TRBV13 to TRBJ2-5; D may be TRBD1 or TRBD2 (6 bases each). The sequences come from CD8+ T cells sorted from PBMCs, collected 45 days after the yellow fever booster vaccination. CDR3 amino acids: CASRTGGGRETQYF. Written as DNA, the CDR3 is TGTGCCAGCAGGACAGGCGGAGGGCGAGAGACCCAGTACTTC.